The rows below give T cell receptor beta chains drawn from one sample of a study of blood T cell repertoires in COVID-19. Some clones are missing from TCRdb's copy, which holds only in-frame ones; the method was immunoSEQ multiplex PCR. Among 200,000 to 250,000 clones listed, 70% to 90% were seen once. Sequenced input: PBMCs or T cells enriched from blood (not recorded which). Receptors originate from a woman aged 45-65 years in a cohort exposed to, infected with or recovered from COVID-19 (not recorded which). Each CDR3 is given with its conserved first and last residue. Fields, in order: J gene, clone size, D gene, V gene, CDR3 protein, CDR3 DNA. A D gene is named only where the DNA matches it firmly. The size of a clone is reported for some rows only, either as once, few or many, or as a class for expanded clones.

TRBJ1-4,-,-,TRBV5-1,CASSLGDSVGEKLFF,TGCGCCAGCAGCTTGGGAGACTCGGTTGGAGAAAAACTGTTTTTT
TRBJ2-3,-,TRBD1,TRBV2,CASSDLSRGLSTDTQYF,TGTGCCAGCAGTGATCTAAGCAGGGGGCTTTCCACAGATACGCAGTATTTT
TRBJ1-2,-,TRBD1,TRBV6-5,CASSRTGTSGYTF,TGTGCCAGCAGCCGGACAGGAACAAGTGGCTACACCTTC
TRBJ2-7,-,TRBD1,TRBV11-2,CASSAVGTGEFAVYEQYF,TGTGCCAGCAGCGCCGTTGGGACAGGGGAATTTGCTGTCTACGAGCAGTACTTC
TRBJ2-3,-,TRBD1,TRBV28,CASSFVGTGASAADTQYF,TGTGCCAGCAGTTTCGTCGGGACAGGGGCCAGTGCCGCAGATACGCAGTATTTT
TRBJ1-6,-,TRBD1,TRBV10-3,CAMAGTVNSPLHF,TGTGCCATGGCCGGGACAGTCAATTCACCCCTCCACTTT
TRBJ1-6,-,-,TRBV19,CASSPPGNDSPLHF,TGTGCCAGTAGTCCGCCGGGGAATGATTCACCCCTCCACTTT
TRBJ1-3,-,-,TRBV25-1,CASTPHNRVGNTIYF,TGTGCCAGCACCCCCCACAACAGGGTTGGAAACACCATATATTTT
TRBJ2-3,-,TRBD1,TRBV11-2,CASSLRDRKHSTDTQYF,TGTGCCAGCAGCCTAAGGGACAGGAAGCATAGCACAGATACGCAGTATTTT
TRBJ2-7,-,TRBD1,TRBV6-5,CASSSDRGSEQYF,TGTGCCAGCAGTTCCGACAGGGGGTCCGAGCAGTACTTC
TRBJ1-2,-,-,TRBV7-2,CASSLGGPSGYTF,TGTGCCAGCAGCTTAGGGGGGCCGAGTGGCTACACCTTC
TRBJ1-3,-,-,TRBV7-2,CASSPYARAGGDGNTIYF,TGTGCCAGCAGCCCTTATGCAAGGGCGGGGGGCGATGGAAACACCATATATTTT
TRBJ2-1,-,-,TRBV10-3,CAISGGGGGLHGIF,TGTGCCATCAGTGGTGGAGGAGGGGGCCTTCACGGGATCTTC
TRBJ2-7,-,TRBD1,TRBV5-5,CASSPTGAWREQYF,TGTGCCAGCAGCCCTACAGGGGCGTGGCGCGAGCAGTACTTC
TRBJ1-5,-,-,TRBV4-3,CASSQDAGGGQPQHF,TGCGCCAGCAGCCAAGATGCAGGCGGGGGTCAGCCCCAGCATTTT
TRBJ2-7,-,TRBD2,TRBV3-1/TRBV3-2,CASSYGGDPYEQYF,TGTGCCAGCAGCTACGGGGGGGACCCCTACGAGCAGTACTTC
TRBJ2-1,-,TRBD2,TRBV9,CASSVGGGTYNEQFF,TGTGCCAGCAGCGTAGGCGGGGGTACCTACAATGAGCAGTTCTTC
TRBJ2-7,-,-,TRBV7-9,CASSLSGVYEQYF,TGTGCCAGCAGCTTATCAGGCGTCTACGAGCAGTACTTC
TRBJ1-5,-,-,TRBV6-6,CASSLRPQPPHQPQHF,TGTGCCAGCAGCCTGCGGCCCCAACCCCCCCATCAGCCCCAGCATTTT
TRBJ1-2,-,-,TRBV10-3,CAIGGDGEIYTF,TGTGCCATCGGGGGGGACGGAGAAATCTACACCTTC
TRBJ1-5,once,-,TRBV15,CATRGGLSNQPQHF,TGTGCCACGAGGGGGGGGCTAAGCAATCAGCCCCAGCATTTT
TRBJ1-2,once,TRBD1,TRBV27,CASSPNRDSLNPNYGYTF,TGTGCCAGCAGTCCCAACCGGGACAGCCTTAACCCTAACTATGGCTACACCTTC
TRBJ2-2,-,-,TRBV9,CASRITENTGELFF,TGTGCCAGCAGAATTACAGAAAACACCGGGGAGCTGTTTTTT
TRBJ2-3,few,-,TRBV5-4,CASSPRLTDTQYF,TGTGCCAGCAGCCCCAGGTTGACAGATACGCAGTATTTT
TRBJ1-5,few,TRBD1,TRBV4-3,CASSQSGQGDQPQHF,TGCGCCAGCAGCCAATCGGGACAGGGGGATCAGCCCCAGCATTTT
TRBJ2-7,-,TRBD2,TRBV4-3,CASSQDPAGDEQYF,TGCGCCAGCAGCCAAGATCCTGCGGGGGACGAGCAGTACTTC
TRBJ1-1,-,-,TRBV10-3,CAISANRFEAFF,TGTGCCATCAGCGCCAACAGGTTTGAAGCTTTCTTT
TRBJ1-3,-,-,TRBV11-2,CASRFRAGSGNTIYF,TGTGCCAGCAGGTTCAGGGCCGGGTCTGGAAACACCATATATTTT
TRBJ1-2,-,-,TRBV25-1,CASRGSRGPHGEGYGYTF,TGTGCCAGCAGGGGATCCAGGGGTCCCCATGGCGAAGGATATGGCTACACCTTC
TRBJ1-1,few,TRBD1,TRBV6-2/TRBV6-3,CASSQTGQGRFAAFF,TGTGCCAGCAGTCAAACCGGACAGGGTCGGTTCGCAGCTTTCTTT
TRBJ1-5,few,-,TRBV15,CATSREGRDNQPQHF,TGTGCCACCAGCAGAGAAGGCAGGGACAATCAGCCCCAGCATTTT
TRBJ1-2,-,-,TRBV28,CASSSSRGFGYTF,TGTGCCAGCAGTTCGTCCAGGGGATTTGGCTACACCTTC
TRBJ2-3,-,-,TRBV4-3,CASSQEPRASTDTQYF,TGCGCCAGCAGCCAAGAGCCCAGGGCTAGCACAGATACGCAGTATTTT
TRBJ1-1,-,TRBD1,TRBV5-1,CASSTRTGNTEAFF,TGCGCCAGCAGCACCAGGACAGGAAACACTGAAGCTTTCTTT
TRBJ1-2,-,-,TRBV28,CASSPLGHPGGYTF,TGTGCCAGCAGCCCCCTTGGGCACCCTGGGGGCTACACCTTC
TRBJ2-3,-,TRBD2,TRBV4-3,CASSQALAAGTDTQYF,TGCGCCAGCAGCCAAGCCCTAGCGGCCGGCACAGATACGCAGTATTTT
TRBJ2-3,-,-,TRBV28,CASSSPSTDTQYF,TGTGCCAGCAGCTCCCCCAGCACAGATACGCAGTATTTT
TRBJ1-1,-,-,TRBV4-3,CASSQERDTEAFF,TGCGCCAGCAGCCAAGAAAGAGACACTGAAGCTTTCTTT
TRBJ1-2,-,TRBD1,TRBV27,CASRSLGQGNYGYTF,TGTGCCAGCAGGTCCTTGGGACAGGGGAACTATGGCTACACCTTC
TRBJ2-6,-,-,TRBV27,CASSLTGIGANVLTF,TGTGCCAGCAGTTTAACCGGGATCGGGGCCAACGTCCTGACTTTC
TRBJ2-1,-,-,TRBV19,CASSIPRPRNEQFF,TGTGCCAGTAGTATCCCTAGACCCCGCAATGAGCAGTTCTTC
TRBJ1-6,few,-,TRBV9,CASSFRGSYNSPLHF,TGTGCCAGCAGCTTCCGGGGTTCCTATAATTCACCCCTCCACTTT
TRBJ2-4,-,-,TRBV27,CASRTEGGRGANIQYF,TGTGCCAGCAGAACGGAAGGGGGACGGGGAGCAAACATTCAGTACTTC
TRBJ1-1,-,-,TRBV6-5,CASSRREPEAFF,TGTGCCAGCTCCAGGCGGGAACCTGAAGCTTTCTTT
TRBJ2-3,-,-,TRBV18,CASQGPGRSTDTQYF,TGTGCCAGCCAGGGCCCAGGACGAAGCACAGATACGCAGTATTTT
TRBJ1-1,-,-,TRBV4-3,CASSQTGWGTEAFF,TGCGCCAGCAGCCAAACAGGGTGGGGCACTGAAGCTTTCTTT